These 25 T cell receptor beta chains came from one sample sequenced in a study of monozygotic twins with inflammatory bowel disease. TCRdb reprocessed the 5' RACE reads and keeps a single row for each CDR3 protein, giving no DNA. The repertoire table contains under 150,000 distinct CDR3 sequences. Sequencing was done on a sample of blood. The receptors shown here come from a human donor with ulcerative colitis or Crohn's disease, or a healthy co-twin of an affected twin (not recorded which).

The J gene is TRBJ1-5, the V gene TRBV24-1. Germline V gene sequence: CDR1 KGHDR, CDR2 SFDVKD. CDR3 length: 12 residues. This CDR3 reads CATQDRNQPQHF.

The CDR3 loop reads CASSQDRSYEQYF. This chain uses TRBV3-1 with TRBJ2-7. CDR1 is LGHDT, CDR2 YNNKEL, per germline (reference sequence). The CDR3 extends over 13 amino acids.

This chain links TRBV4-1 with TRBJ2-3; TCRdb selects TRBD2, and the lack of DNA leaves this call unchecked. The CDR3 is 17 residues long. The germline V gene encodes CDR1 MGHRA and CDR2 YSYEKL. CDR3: CASSQVGLAGGTDTQYF.

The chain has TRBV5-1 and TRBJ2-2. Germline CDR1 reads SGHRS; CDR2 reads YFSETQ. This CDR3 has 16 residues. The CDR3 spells CASSLDRVVNTGELFF.

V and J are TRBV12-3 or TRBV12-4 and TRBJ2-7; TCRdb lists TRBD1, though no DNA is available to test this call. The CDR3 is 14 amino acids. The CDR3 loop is CASGSGDSSYEQYF.

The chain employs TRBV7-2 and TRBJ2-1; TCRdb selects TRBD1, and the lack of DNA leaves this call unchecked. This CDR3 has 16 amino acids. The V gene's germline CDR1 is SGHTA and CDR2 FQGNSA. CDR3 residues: CASINAGGGPYNEQFF.

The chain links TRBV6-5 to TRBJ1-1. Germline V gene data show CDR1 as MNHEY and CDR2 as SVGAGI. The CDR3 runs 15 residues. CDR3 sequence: CASSYSRAPRTEAFF.

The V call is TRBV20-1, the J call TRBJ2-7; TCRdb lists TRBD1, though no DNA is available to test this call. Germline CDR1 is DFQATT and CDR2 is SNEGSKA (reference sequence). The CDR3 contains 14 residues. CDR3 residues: CSATGPITSYEQYF.

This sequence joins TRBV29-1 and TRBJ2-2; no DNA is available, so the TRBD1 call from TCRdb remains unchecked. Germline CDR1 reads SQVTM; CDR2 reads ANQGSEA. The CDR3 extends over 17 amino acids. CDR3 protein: CSVENPGQGVGPGELFF.

This CDR3 reads CASSWGHSANTGELFF. This chain joins TRBV12-3 or TRBV12-4 and TRBJ2-2; TCRdb's assignment of TRBD1 cannot be checked, as there is no DNA. The CDR3 has 16 amino acids.

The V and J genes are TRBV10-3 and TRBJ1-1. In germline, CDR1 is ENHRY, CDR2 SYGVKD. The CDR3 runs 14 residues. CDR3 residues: CAISAHDENTEAFF.

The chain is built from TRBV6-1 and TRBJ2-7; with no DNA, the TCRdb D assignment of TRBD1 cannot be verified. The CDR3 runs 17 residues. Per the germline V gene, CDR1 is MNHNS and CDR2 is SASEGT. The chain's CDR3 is CASSWDHRVLRTYEQYF.

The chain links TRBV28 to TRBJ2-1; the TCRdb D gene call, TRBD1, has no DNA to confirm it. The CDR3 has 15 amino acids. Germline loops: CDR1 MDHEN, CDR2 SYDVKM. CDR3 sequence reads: CASSTPGGGHNEQFF.

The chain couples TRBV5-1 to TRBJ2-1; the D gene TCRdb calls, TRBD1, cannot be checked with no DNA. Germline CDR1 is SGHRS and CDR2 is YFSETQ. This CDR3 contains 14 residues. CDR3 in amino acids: CASSLPGGRNEQFF.

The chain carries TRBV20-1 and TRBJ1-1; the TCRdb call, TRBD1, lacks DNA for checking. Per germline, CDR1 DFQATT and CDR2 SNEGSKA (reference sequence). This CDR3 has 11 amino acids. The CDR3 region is CTGQGDTEAFF.

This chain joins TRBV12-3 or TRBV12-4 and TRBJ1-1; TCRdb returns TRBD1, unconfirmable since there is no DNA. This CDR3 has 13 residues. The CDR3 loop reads CASSLSGGTEAFF.

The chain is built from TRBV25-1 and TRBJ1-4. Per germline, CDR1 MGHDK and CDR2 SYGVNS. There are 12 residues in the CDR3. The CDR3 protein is CASSEPLEKLFF.

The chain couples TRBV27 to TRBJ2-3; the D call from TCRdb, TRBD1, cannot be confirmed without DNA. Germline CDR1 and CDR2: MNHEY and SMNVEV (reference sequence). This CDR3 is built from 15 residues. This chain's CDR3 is CASSATGVTTDTQYF.

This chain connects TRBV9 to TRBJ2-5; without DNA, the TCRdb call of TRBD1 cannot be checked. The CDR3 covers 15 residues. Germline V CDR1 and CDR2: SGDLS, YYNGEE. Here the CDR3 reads CASCVTGTEGETQYF.

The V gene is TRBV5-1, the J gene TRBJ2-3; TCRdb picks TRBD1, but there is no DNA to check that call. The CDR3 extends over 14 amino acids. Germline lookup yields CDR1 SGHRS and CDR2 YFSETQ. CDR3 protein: CASSLGARTDTQYF.

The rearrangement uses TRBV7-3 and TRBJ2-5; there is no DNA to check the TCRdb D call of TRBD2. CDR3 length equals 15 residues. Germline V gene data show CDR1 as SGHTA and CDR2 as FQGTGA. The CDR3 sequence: CASSPTGLAGETQYF.

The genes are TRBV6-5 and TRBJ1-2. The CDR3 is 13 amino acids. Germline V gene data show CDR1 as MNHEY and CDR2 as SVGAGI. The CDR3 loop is CASGGSLNYGYTF.

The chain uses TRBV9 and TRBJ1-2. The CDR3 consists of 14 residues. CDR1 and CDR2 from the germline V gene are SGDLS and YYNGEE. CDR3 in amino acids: CASSAQGLNYGYTF.

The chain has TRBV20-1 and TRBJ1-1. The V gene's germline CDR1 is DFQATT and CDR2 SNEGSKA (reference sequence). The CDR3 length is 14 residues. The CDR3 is CSASIGFLNTEAFF.

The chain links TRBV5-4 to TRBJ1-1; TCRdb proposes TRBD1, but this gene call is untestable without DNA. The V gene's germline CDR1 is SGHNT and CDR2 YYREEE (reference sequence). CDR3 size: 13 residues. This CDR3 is CASSLTDRAEAFF. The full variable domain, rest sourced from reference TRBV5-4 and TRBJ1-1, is ETGVTQSPTHLIKTRGQQVTLRCSSQSGHNTVSWYQQALGQGPQFIFQYYREEENGRGNFPPRFSGLQFPNYSSELNVNALELDDSALYLCASSLTDRAEAFFGQGTRLTVV.